This TCR beta chain was found in a study of blood T cell repertoires in COVID-19. CDR1 and CDR2 (germline): SNHLY, FYNNEI. V lost 3 bases and J 2 bases, leaving 11 bases between the germline ends. The CDR3 totals 15 residues. Method: immunoSEQ multiplex PCR; TCRdb's copy keeps in-frame clones and lacks some. The data hold about 170,000 clones, with 80% to 90% observed a single time. V and J are TRBV2 and TRBJ2-1, with a weak D call TRBD1 (5 bases). The sample taken for sequencing was peripheral blood. This clonotype was sampled from a man between 35 and 55 years old who had recovered from COVID-19. Here the CDR3 reads CASSDGHKTYNEQFF. The CDR3 DNA follows: TGTGCCAGCAGTGACGGACACAAAACCTACAATGAGCAGTTCTTC.